This passage covers 19 T cell receptor beta chains from one sample sequenced in a study of T cells in Graves' hyperthyroidism and ophthalmopathy. Amplification yielded TCR beta CDR3 regions, with RNA transcripts as the source. Researchers ran a first-round RT-PCR on the TCR CDR3 using the HTBI primer set. TCRdb passed the multiplex PCR reads through MiXCR, listing each CDR3 protein once. The data contain 300,000 to 450,000 distinct CDR3 sequences, more than 11% of them singletons. The sample taken for sequencing was blood. The receptor set was obtained from a woman in her sixties with Graves' hyperthyroidism.

This clonotype was recorded at least ten times. This chain joins TRBV20-1 and TRBJ2-7; TRBD2 matches at 9 bases. V gave up 6 bases and J gave up 5 bases; unmatched junction bases: 17. Germline values: CDR1 DFQATT, CDR2 SNEGSKA (reference sequence). The CDR3 totals 16 residues. CDR3: CSAQPSSGISFHEQYF. As DNA, the CDR3 is TGCAGTGCGCAACCCTCTAGCGGGATTTCCTTCCACGAGCAGTACTTC.

On this clonotype itself: A clone one base away is much larger, so this may be a read error. V and J are TRBV20-1 and TRBJ2-3; D is perhaps TRBD1 (7 bases). The CDR3 length is 15 residues. Germline V gives CDR1 DFQATT, CDR2 SNEGSKA (reference sequence). CDR3 residues: CSAGGGTASTGTQYF. CDR3 nucleotides: TGCAGTGCTGGAGGGGGGACAGCCAGCACAGGTACGCAGTATTTT.

The table lists this clonotype with many counts. The chain recombines TRBV20-1 with TRBJ2-7; TRBD1 or TRBD2 may be the D gene (7 bases each). The CDR3 runs to 15 residues. CDR1 and CDR2 (germline): DFQATT, SNEGSKA (reference sequence). V lost 6 bases and J 3 bases, leaving 21 bases between the germline ends. CDR3 DNA: TGCAGTGCAACAGGGGAGTCTAGCGGACGCTACGAGCAGTACTTC. Translation gives CSATGESSGRYEQYF.

This clonotype was found many times. J is TRBJ2-7 and V is TRBV6-1; 9 bases match TRBD1. The V gene's germline CDR1 is MNHNS and CDR2 SASEGT. V shed 7 bases and J 5 bases; nucleotides not matched to a gene: 6. There are 13 residues in the CDR3. CDR3 nucleotides: TGTGCCAGCACCGGGACAGGGAATGACGAGCAGTACTTC. It encodes CASTGTGNDEQYF.

The chain uses TRBV5-6 and TRBJ2-1; 11 nucleotides line up with TRBD2. The CDR3 length is 15 residues. V dropped 5 bases and J dropped 4; count of bases not matched to a gene: 5. Germline V gives CDR1 SGHDT, CDR2 YYEEEE. CDR3 sequence: CASRLGLAAYNEQFF. The CDR3 DNA reads TGTGCCAGCAGGCTGGGACTAGCGGCTTACAATGAGCAGTTCTTC.

The sample holds many counts of this clonotype. CDR3 coding DNA: TGTGCCAGCAGTGAAATCCAGCCACCCCTCGCGGGGATAGATACGCAGTATTTT. Encoded protein: CASSEIQPPLAGIDTQYF. This sequence joins TRBV2 and TRBJ2-3; possible D gene TRBD2, 6 bases. The CDR3 consists of 18 residues. The V end was cut by 2 bases, the J end by 5 bases, with 23 bases between. Per the germline V gene, CDR1 is SNHLY and CDR2 is FYNNEI.

The table lists this clonotype with a count of one. The V gene is TRBV14, the J gene TRBJ1-4; 7 positions agree with TRBD1. The length of the CDR3 is 16 residues. Trimming removed 5 bases from V and 3 bases from J; junction bases left unmatched: 9. Germline CDR1 is SGHDN and CDR2 is FVKESK. DNA for the CDR3: TGTGCCAGCAGCGGATCGACAGGGTTCGCTAATGAAAAACTGTTTTTT. Translated: CASSGSTGFANEKLFF.

This clonotype was detected many times. The rearrangement uses TRBV2 and TRBJ2-2, with TRBD2 identical over 7 bases. V trimming: 6 bases; J trimming: 4 bases; junction bases outside the gene matches: 8. The CDR3 has 15 residues. Looked up from germline, CDR1 is SNHLY and CDR2 is FYNNEI. The CDR3 bases are TGTGCCAGCAGGGCGGGGCTAGCGGCCACCGGGGAGCTGTTTTTT. Translating gives CASRAGLAATGELFF.

This clonotype occurred many times. The chain carries TRBV11-1 and TRBJ2-1; weak D call: TRBD2 (6 bases). Germline V gene sequence: CDR1 SGHAT, CDR2 FQDESV (reference sequence). This CDR3 is 16 amino acids long. V was trimmed by 7 bases and J by 0 bases, leaving 16 bases between them. CDR3 protein: CASTKTAGSSYNEQFF. CDR3 nucleotide sequence: TGTGCCAGCACCAAGACGGCGGGGAGCTCCTACAATGAGCAGTTCTTC.

The J gene is TRBJ2-1, the V gene TRBV27; 8 bases align to TRBD1. Germline lookup yields CDR1 MNHEY and CDR2 SMNVEV (reference sequence). This CDR3 is 15 amino acids long. V shed 5 bases, J shed 8 bases, and the junction held 11 bases outside the gene matches. This CDR3 reads CASSTATGGLYEQFF. CDR3 nucleotide sequence: TGTGCCAGCAGTACCGCTACAGGGGGGCTCTATGAGCAGTTCTTC.

This sequence joins TRBV19 and TRBJ2-1; no definite D call. CDR3 length equals 15 residues. The germline V gene has CDR1 LNHDA and CDR2 SQIVND (reference sequence). V lost 1 base and J lost 3, with 10 bases in between. Here the CDR3 reads CASSIGTPGYNEQFF. Here the CDR3 DNA reads TGTGCCAGTAGTATAGGTACTCCTGGCTACAATGAGCAGTTCTTC. Filled out from reference TRBV19 and TRBJ2-1, the complete variable domain reads DGGITQSPKYLFRKEGQNVTLSCEQNLNHDAMYWYRQDPGQGLRLIYYSQIVNDFQKGDIAEGYSVSREKKESFPLTVTSAQKNPTAFYLCASSIGTPGYNEQFFGPGTRLTVL.

At least ten counts were recorded for this clonotype. The chain carries TRBV18 and TRBJ2-5; unclear D gene. V gave up 1 base and J gave up 1 base, with 7 bases separating them. This CDR3 has 14 amino acids. Germline V gives CDR1 KGHSH, CDR2 LQKENI. CDR3 in amino acids: CASSPQGIQETQYF. The CDR3 DNA reads as TGTGCCAGCTCACCACAGGGAATCCAAGAGACCCAGTACTTC.

This clonotype was observed at least ten times. The V call is TRBV7-2, the J call TRBJ2-3; no definite D call. Germline V CDR1 and CDR2: SGHTA, FQGNSA. The CDR3 has 14 residues. Between the trimmed V and J ends, which lost 6 bases and 1 base, there was a span of 11 bases. CDR3 sequence reads: CASRLGIGTDTQYF. The CDR3 nucleotides are TGTGCCAGCAGACTCGGAATAGGCACAGATACGCAGTATTTT.

This clonotype was picked up many times. The chain combines TRBV4-1 with TRBJ2-1, with TRBD2 matching over 14 bases. Per the germline V gene, CDR1 is MGHRA and CDR2 is YSYEKL. The CDR3 totals 14 residues. V trimming: 4 bases; J trimming: 12 bases; junction bases outside the gene matches: 5. CDR3 protein: CASSPWTSGRWQFF. The DNA for the CDR3 is TGCGCCAGCAGCCCCTGGACTAGCGGGAGGTGGCAGTTCTTC.

This chain uses TRBV12-3 or TRBV12-4 with TRBJ1-2; no firm D call. The V end was cut by 2 bases, the J end by 3 bases, with 10 bases between. The CDR3 runs 14 residues. As DNA, the CDR3 is TGTGCCAGCAGTTTAACCGGGTTGGACTATGGCTACACCTTC. Amino acid sequence: CASSLTGLDYGYTF.

This clonotype was observed at least ten times. The rearrangement joins TRBV7-3 to TRBJ1-1; D call uncertain. Germline V gene data show CDR1 as SGHTA and CDR2 as FQGTGA. The CDR3 contains 14 residues. V lost 5 bases, J lost 5 bases, and 15 bases lay in between. The CDR3 DNA is TGTGCCAGCAGCCCGGGATTTGTATGGACTGAAGCTTTCTTT. The encoded protein is CASSPGFVWTEAFF.

This clonotype was observed a few times. The chain combines TRBV5-1 with TRBJ1-2, with D maybe TRBD1 (5 bases). The germline V and J ends were trimmed by 0 bases and 4 bases, with 16 bases remaining between them. Germline CDR1 is SGHRS and CDR2 is YFSETQ. The CDR3 has 16 amino acids. The CDR3 nucleotides read TGCGCCAGCAGCTTGGTAGGGACTAAGGGGATCTATGGCTACACCTTC. This sequence encodes CASSLVGTKGIYGYTF. Full variable domain (missing parts from reference TRBV5-1 and TRBJ1-2): KAGVTQTPRYLIKTRGQQVTLSCSPISGHRSVSWYQQTPGQGLQFLFEYFSETQRNKGNFPGRFSGRQFSNSRSEMNVSTLELGDSALYLCASSLVGTKGIYGYTFGSGTRLTVV.

This clonotype was picked up many times. The gene calls are TRBV12-3 or TRBV12-4 and TRBJ1-1; unclear D gene. The CDR3 covers 14 residues. V lost 4 bases to trimming and J lost 2 bases, with 11 bases between them. CDR3 nucleotides: TGTGCCAGCAGTTCACAGAGTACCAACACTGAAGCTTTCTTT. This encodes CASSSQSTNTEAFF.

This clonotype was seen repeatedly, ten times or more. This sequence joins TRBV6-6 and TRBJ2-3; 7 bases are shared with TRBD2. Germline assignment: CDR1 MNHNY and CDR2 SVGAGI (reference sequence). The CDR3 spans 18 residues. After removal of 0 bases from V and 0 bases from J, the junction contained 9 bases not matched to a gene. The CDR3 reads CASSYSRYSGSSTDTQYF. The CDR3 bases are TGTGCCAGCAGTTACTCGAGATATAGCGGGTCTAGCACAGATACGCAGTATTTT.